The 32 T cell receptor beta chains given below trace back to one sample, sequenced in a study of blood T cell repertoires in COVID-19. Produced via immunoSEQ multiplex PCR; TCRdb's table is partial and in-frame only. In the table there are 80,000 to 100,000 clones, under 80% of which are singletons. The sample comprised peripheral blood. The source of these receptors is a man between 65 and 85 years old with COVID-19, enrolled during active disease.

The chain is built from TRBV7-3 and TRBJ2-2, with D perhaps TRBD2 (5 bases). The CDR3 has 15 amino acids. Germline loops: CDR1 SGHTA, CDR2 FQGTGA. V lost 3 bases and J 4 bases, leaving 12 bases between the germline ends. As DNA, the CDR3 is TGTGCCAGCAGCTTCAGCCGGGATGGCACCGGGGAGCTGTTTTTT. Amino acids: CASSFSRDGTGELFF.

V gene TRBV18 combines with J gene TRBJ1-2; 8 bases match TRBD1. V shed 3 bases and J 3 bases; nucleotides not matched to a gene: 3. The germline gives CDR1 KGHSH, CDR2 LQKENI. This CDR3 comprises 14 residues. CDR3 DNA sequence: TGTGCCAGCTCACCGGGACAGGAGTACTATGGCTACACCTTC. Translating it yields CASSPGQEYYGYTF.

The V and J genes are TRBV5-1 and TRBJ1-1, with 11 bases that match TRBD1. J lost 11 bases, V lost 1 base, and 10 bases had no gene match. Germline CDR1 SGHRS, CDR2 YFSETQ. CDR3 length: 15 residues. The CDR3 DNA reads TGCGCCAGCAGCTTGTTTGAGTGGACAGGGGGCTTGGCTTTCTTT. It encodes CASSLFEWTGGLAFF.

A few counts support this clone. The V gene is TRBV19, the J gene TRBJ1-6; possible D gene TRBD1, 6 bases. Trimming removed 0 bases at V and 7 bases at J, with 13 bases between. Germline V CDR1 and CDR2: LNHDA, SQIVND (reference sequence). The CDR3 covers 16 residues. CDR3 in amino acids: CASSIDTGSWNSPLHF. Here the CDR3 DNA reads TGTGCCAGTAGTATAGATACAGGGAGTTGGAATTCACCCCTCCACTTT. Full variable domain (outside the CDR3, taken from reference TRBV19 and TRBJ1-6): DGGITQSPKYLFRKEGQNVTLSCEQNLNHDAMYWYRQDPGQGLRLIYYSQIVNDFQKGDIAEGYSVSREKKESFPLTVTSAQKNPTAFYLCASSIDTGSWNSPLHFGNGTRLTVT.

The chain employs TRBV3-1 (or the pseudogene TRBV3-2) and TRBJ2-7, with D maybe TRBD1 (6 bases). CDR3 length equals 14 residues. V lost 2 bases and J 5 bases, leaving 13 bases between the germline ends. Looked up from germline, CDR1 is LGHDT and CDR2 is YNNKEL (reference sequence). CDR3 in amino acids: CASSQKAGVNEQYF. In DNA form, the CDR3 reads TGTGCCAGCAGCCAAAAGGCAGGGGTCAACGAGCAGTACTTC.

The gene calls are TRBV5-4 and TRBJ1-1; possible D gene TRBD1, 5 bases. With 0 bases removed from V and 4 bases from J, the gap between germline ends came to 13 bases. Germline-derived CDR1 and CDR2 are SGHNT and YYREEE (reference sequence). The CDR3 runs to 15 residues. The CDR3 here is CASSLVVQGTTEAFF. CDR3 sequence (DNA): TGTGCCAGCAGCTTGGTGGTGCAGGGTACCACTGAAGCTTTCTTT.

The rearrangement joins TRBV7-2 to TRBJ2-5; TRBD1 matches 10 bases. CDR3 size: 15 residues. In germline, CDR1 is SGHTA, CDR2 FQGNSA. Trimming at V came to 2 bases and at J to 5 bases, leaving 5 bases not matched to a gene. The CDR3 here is CASSLLTGGYETQYF. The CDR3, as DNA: TGTGCCAGCAGCTTATTGACAGGGGGCTATGAGACCCAGTACTTC.

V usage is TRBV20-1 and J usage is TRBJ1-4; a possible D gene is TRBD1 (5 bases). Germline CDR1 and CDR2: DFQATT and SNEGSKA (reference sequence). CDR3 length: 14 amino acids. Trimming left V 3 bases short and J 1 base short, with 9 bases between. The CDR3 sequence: CSASVGGTNEKLFF. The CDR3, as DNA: TGCAGTGCTAGTGTGGGGGGAACTAATGAAAAACTGTTTTTT.

The CDR3 loop is CATSDSTREAGGFMNEQYF. The DNA for the CDR3 is TGTGCCACCAGTGATTCTACGAGAGAGGCGGGAGGGTTCATGAACGAGCAGTACTTC. The chain is built from TRBV24-1 and TRBJ2-7, with 9 bases aligning to TRBD2. The CDR3 sequence is 19 residues long. The V segment lost 2 bases and the J segment 5 bases; nucleotides outside the gene matches: 18. The germline V gene encodes CDR1 KGHDR and CDR2 SFDVKD.

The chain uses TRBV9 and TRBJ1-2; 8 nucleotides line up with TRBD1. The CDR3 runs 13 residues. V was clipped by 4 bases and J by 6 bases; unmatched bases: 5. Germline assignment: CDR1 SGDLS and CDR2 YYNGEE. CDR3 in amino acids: CASSRQTGDGYTF. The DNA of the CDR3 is TGTGCCAGCAGCCGACAGACAGGGGATGGCTACACCTTC.

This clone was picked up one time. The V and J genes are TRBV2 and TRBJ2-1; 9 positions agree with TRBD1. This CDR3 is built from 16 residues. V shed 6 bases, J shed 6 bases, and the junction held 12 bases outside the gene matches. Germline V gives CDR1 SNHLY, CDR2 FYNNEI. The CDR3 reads CASRDPGQGLSNEQFF. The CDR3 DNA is TGTGCCAGCAGAGACCCGGGACAGGGTTTGTCCAATGAGCAGTTCTTC.

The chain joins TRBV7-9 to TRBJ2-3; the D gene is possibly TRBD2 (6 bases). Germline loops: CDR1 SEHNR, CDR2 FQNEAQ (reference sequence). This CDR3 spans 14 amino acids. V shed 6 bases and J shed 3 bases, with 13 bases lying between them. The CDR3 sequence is CASRGLLGTDTQYF. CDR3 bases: TGTGCCAGCAGGGGACTCTTAGGAACAGATACGCAGTATTTT.

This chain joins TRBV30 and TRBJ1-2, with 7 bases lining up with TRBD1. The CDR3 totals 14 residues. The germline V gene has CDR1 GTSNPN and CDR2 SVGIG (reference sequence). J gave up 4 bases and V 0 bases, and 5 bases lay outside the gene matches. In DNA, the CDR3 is TGTGCCTGGAGTGTGGGGACAGCGCTCTATGGCTACACCTTC. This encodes CAWSVGTALYGYTF.

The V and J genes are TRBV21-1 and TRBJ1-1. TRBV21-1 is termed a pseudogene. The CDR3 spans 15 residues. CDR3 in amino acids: CASSKLGLDNTEAFF. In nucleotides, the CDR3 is TGTGCCAGCAGCAAATTGGGACTCGACAACACTGAAGCTTTCTTT.

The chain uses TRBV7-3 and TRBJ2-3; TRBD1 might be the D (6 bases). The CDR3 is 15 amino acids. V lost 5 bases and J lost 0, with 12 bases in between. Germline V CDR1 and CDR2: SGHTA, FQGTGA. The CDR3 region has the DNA TGTGCCAGCAGCCAAGGGACATTTAGCACAGATACGCAGTATTTT. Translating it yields CASSQGTFSTDTQYF.

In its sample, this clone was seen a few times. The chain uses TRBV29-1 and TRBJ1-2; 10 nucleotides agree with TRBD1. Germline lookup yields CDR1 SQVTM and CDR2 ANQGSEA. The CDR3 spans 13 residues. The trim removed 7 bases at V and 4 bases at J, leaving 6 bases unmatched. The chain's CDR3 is CSAGTGEFYGYTF. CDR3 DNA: TGCAGCGCTGGGACAGGGGAATTCTATGGCTACACCTTC.

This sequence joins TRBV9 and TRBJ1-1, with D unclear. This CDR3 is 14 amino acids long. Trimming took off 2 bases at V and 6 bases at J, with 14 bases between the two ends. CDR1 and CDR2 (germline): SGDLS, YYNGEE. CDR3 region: CASSVATLGSEAFF. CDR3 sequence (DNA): TGTGCCAGCAGCGTCGCCACACTGGGCTCTGAAGCTTTCTTT.

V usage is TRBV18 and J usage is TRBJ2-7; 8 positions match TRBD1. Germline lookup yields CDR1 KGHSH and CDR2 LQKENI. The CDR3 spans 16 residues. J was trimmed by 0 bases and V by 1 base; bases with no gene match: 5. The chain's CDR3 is CASSPQQGESSYEQYF. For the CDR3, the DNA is TGTGCCAGCTCACCACAACAGGGGGAGAGCTCCTACGAGCAGTACTTC. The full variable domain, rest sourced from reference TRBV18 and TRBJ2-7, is NAGVMQNPRHLVRRRGQEARLRCSPMKGHSHVYWYRQLPEEGLKFMVYLQKENIIDESGMPKERFSAEFPKEGPSILRIQQVVRGDSAAYFCASSPQQGESSYEQYFGPGTRLTVT.

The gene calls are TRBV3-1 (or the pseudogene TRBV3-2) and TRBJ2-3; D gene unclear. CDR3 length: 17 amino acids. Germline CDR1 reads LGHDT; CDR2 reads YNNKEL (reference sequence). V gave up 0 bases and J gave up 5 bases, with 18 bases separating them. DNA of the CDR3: TGTGCCAGCAGCCAAGATCTTCTGTCTTCTCTAGGAGATACGCAGTATTTT. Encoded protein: CASSQDLLSSLGDTQYF.

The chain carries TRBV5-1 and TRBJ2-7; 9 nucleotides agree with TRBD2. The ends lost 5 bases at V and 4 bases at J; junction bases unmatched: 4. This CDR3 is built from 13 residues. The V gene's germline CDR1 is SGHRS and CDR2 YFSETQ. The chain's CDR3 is CASRRLAGYEQYF. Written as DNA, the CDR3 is TGCGCCAGCAGGCGGCTAGCGGGATACGAGCAGTACTTC. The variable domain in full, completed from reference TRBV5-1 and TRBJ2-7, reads KAGVTQTPRYLIKTRGQQVTLSCSPISGHRSVSWYQQTPGQGLQFLFEYFSETQRNKGNFPGRFSGRQFSNSRSEMNVSTLELGDSALYLCASRRLAGYEQYFGPGTRLTVT.

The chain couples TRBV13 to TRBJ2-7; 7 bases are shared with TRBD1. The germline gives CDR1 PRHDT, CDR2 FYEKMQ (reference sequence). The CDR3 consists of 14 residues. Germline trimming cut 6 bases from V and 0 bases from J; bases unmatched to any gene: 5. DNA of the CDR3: TGTGCCAGCAGAACGGACAGGACCTCCTACGAGCAGTACTTC. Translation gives CASRTDRTSYEQYF.

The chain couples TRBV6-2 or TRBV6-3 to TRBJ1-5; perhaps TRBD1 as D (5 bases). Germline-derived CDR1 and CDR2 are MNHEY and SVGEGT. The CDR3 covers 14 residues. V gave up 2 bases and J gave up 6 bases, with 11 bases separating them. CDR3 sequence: CASSYRGLSQPQHF. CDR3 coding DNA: TGTGCCAGCAGTTACAGGGGCCTGTCTCAGCCCCAGCATTTT.

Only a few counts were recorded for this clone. CDR3 sequence reads: CASSQVRQPNSGNTIYF. Here the CDR3 DNA reads TGTGCCAGCAGCCAAGTACGACAGCCCAACTCTGGAAACACCATATATTTT. The chain is built from TRBV3-1 (or the pseudogene TRBV3-2) and TRBJ1-3, with D maybe TRBD1 (5 bases). V shed 1 base and J shed 0 bases, with 13 bases lying between them. Looked up from germline, CDR1 is LGHDT and CDR2 is YNNKEL (reference sequence). The CDR3 has 17 residues.

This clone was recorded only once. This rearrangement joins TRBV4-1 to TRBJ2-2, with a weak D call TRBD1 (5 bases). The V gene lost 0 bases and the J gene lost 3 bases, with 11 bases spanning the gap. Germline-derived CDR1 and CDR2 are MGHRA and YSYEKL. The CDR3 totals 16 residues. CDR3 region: CASSQDIGQHTGELFF. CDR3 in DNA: TGCGCCAGCAGCCAAGATATCGGACAACACACCGGGGAGCTGTTTTTT.

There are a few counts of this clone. CDR3 sequence: CSVGGGEADTQYF. The CDR3 DNA reads as TGCAGCGTTGGAGGGGGCGAAGCAGATACGCAGTATTTT. V usage is TRBV29-1 and J usage is TRBJ2-3, with 7 bases matching TRBD1. CDR3 size: 13 residues. CDR1 is SQVTM and CDR2 is ANQGSEA in the germline V gene. The J segment lost 4 bases and the V segment lost 4 bases, leaving 5 bases of the junction unmatched.

The CDR3 protein is CASSGGGPQETQYF. For the CDR3, the DNA is TGTGCCAGCAGCGGGGGGGGACCACAAGAGACCCAGTACTTC. The rearrangement uses TRBV9 and TRBJ2-5; 7 bases align to TRBD2. CDR1 is SGDLS, CDR2 YYNGEE, per germline. This CDR3 spans 14 amino acids. The trim removed 3 bases at V and 2 bases at J, leaving 4 bases unmatched.

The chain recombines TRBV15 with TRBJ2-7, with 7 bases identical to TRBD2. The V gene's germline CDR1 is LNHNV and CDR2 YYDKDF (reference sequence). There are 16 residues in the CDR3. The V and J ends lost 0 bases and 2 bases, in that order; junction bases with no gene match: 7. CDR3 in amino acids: CATSRDQLAIAYEQYF. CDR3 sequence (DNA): TGTGCCACCAGCAGAGATCAACTAGCGATCGCCTACGAGCAGTACTTC. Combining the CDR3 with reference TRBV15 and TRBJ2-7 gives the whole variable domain DAMVIQNPRYQVTQFGKPVTLSCSQTLNHNVMYWYQQKSSQAPKLLFHYYDKDFNNEADTPDNFQSRRPNTSFCFLDIRSPGLGDTAMYLCATSRDQLAIAYEQYFGPGTRLTVT.

CDR3 nucleotide sequence: TGTGCCAGCAGCCAACTAGGAAACATTCAGTACTTC. Translated, it gives CASSQLGNIQYF. The V gene is TRBV3-1 (or the pseudogene TRBV3-2), the J gene TRBJ2-4; D uncertain. V was clipped by 2 bases and J by 6 bases, with 5 bases between them. The CDR3 spans 12 residues. Germline CDR1 reads LGHDT; CDR2 reads YNNKEL (reference sequence).

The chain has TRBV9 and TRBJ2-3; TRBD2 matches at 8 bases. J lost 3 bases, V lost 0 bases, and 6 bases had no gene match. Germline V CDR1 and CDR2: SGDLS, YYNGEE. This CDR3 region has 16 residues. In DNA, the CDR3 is TGTGCCAGCAGCGTAGGTGGCGGGAGGACGACAGATACGCAGTATTTT. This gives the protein CASSVGGGRTTDTQYF. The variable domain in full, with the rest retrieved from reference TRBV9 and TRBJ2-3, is DSGVTQTPKHLITATGQRVTLRCSPRSGDLSVYWYQQSLDQGLQFLIQYYNGEERAKGNILERFSAQQFPDLHSELNLSSLELGDSALYFCASSVGGGRTTDTQYFGPGTRLTVL.

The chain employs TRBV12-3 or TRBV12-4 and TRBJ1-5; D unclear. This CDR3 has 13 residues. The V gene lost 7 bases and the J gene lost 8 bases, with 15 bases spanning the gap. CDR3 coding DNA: TGTGCCAGCACCCAGATAGAGGGTGAGCCCCAGCATTTT. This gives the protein CASTQIEGEPQHF.

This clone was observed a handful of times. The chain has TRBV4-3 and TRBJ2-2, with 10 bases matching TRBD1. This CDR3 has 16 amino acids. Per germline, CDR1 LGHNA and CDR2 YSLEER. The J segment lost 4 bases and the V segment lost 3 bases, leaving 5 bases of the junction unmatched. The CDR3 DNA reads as TGCGCCAGCAGCCATCGACAGGGGGCGGGCACCGGGGAGCTGTTTTTT. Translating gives CASSHRQGAGTGELFF.

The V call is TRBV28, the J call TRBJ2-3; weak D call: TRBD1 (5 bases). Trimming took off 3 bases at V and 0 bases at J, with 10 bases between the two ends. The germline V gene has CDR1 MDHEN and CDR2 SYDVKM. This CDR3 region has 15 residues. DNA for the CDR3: TGTGCCAGCAGTTTTAGACAGCCAAGCACAGATACGCAGTATTTT. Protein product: CASSFRQPSTDTQYF.